One sample yielded the 8 T cell receptor beta chains listed below, sequenced in a study of blood T cells in healthy people across ages. A J-beta primer mix and a sample-barcoded 5' primer were used in a second PCR of roughly 6 to 11 cycles. TCRdb reanalysed the 5' RACE reads using MiXCR and keeps one entry per CDR3 protein. Of 650,000 to 800,000 distinct CDR3 sequences in the sample, about 42% were seen once. The sample comprised blood. Receptors were obtained from a man aged 55 to 70 in good health.

This clonotype was seen once. This sequence joins TRBV6-1 and TRBJ2-1; the D gene is possibly TRBD2 (6 bases). Germline CDR1 reads MNHNS; CDR2 reads SASEGT. Trimming left V 4 bases short and J 0 bases short, with 10 bases between. The CDR3 length is 15 residues. DNA of the CDR3: TGTGCCAGCAGTGGCGGGACTTTCTCCTACAATGAGCAGTTCTTC. Residues: CASSGGTFSYNEQFF.

The V and J genes are TRBV20-1 and TRBJ2-5, with D tentatively TRBD1 or TRBD2 (6 bases each). Between the trimmed V and J ends, which lost 8 bases and 7 bases, there was a span of 23 bases. Germline lookup yields CDR1 DFQATT and CDR2 SNEGSKA (reference sequence). This CDR3 comprises 14 residues. The CDR3 protein is CSTPPAGRGGTQYF. The DNA for the CDR3 is TGCAGTACTCCTCCCGCGGGGAGAGGGGGGACCCAGTACTTC.

The rearrangement uses TRBV4-3 and TRBJ2-1; TRBD1 aligns across 9 bases. The CDR3 spans 17 residues. V trimming: 3 bases; J trimming: 5 bases; junction bases outside the gene matches: 11. Germline V gene data show CDR1 as LGHNA and CDR2 as YSLEER. CDR3 in amino acids: CASSHQDRGELHNEQFF. In nucleotides, the CDR3 is TGCGCCAGCAGCCATCAAGACAGGGGGGAACTCCACAATGAGCAGTTCTTC.

The V call is TRBV20-1, the J call TRBJ1-4; TRBD1 is a possible D gene (6 bases). The CDR3 extends over 15 amino acids. CDR1 is DFQATT and CDR2 is SNEGSKA in the germline V gene (reference sequence). The V and J ends lost 1 base and 2 bases respectively, with 11 bases between them. The CDR3: CSARVRGQTNEKLFF. The CDR3 DNA sequence: TGCAGTGCTAGAGTACGTGGACAGACTAATGAAAAACTGTTTTTT.

The J gene is TRBJ2-1, the V gene TRBV4-1; TRBD1 might be the D (6 bases). With 2 bases removed from V and 6 bases from J, the gap between germline ends came to 17 bases. CDR1 MGHRA and CDR2 YSYEKL come from the germline V gene. This CDR3 has 16 amino acids. The CDR3: CASSQIGGGQFNEQFF. In DNA, the CDR3 is TGCGCCAGCAGCCAAATAGGGGGTGGACAGTTCAATGAGCAGTTCTTC.

The genes are TRBV10-2 and TRBJ1-2, with TRBD1 matching 7 bases. V shed 5 bases, J shed 4 bases, and the junction held 4 bases outside the gene matches. Per the germline V gene, CDR1 is WSHSY and CDR2 is SAAADI. The CDR3 length is 13 residues. DNA for the CDR3: TGCGCCAGCAGTCTGGGACAGTTCTATGGCTACACCTTC. Protein sequence: CASSLGQFYGYTF.

The chain carries TRBV6-2 or TRBV6-3 and TRBJ2-5; D uncertain. This CDR3 region has 14 residues. V lost 3 bases and J 2 bases, leaving 10 bases between the germline ends. In germline, CDR1 is MNHEY, CDR2 SVGEGT. The CDR3 reads CASSYTSTQETQYF. DNA for the CDR3: TGTGCCAGCAGTTATACGAGTACTCAAGAGACCCAGTACTTC.

A few counts support this clonotype. The genes are TRBV7-3 and TRBJ2-1; TRBD2 matches at 14 bases. Germline CDR1 SGHTA, CDR2 FQGTGA. This CDR3 is 15 amino acids long. With V trimmed by 1 base and J by 10 bases, 3 bases remained unmatched. CDR3 nucleotides: TGTGCCAGCAGCTTAAGACTAGCGGGGGGGCACGAGCAGTTCTTC. Protein product: CASSLRLAGGHEQFF.